These 28 T cell receptor beta chains share one sample of origin, sequenced in a study of regulatory T cells in long-lasting Graves disease. The time point here: newly diagnosed GD, antithyroid drugs for less than 3 months. PBMC-extracted RNA yielded the TCR library. Investigators prepared the TCR beta libraries by applying iRepertoire HTBI primers and Arm-PCR of CDR3 regions. TCRdb recomputed calls from the multiplex PCR reads with MiXCR, one row per CDR3 protein. Of roughly 500,000 distinct CDR3 sequences detected, about 12% appear once; the ten largest clones hold roughly 8.2%. The data also belong to a second study, concerning T cells in Graves' hyperthyroidism and ophthalmopathy.

The sequencing here drew on peripheral blood mononuclear cells (PBMCs), taken at new diagnosis, from a patient treated with antithyroid drugs. These receptors all come from a young woman with Graves disease.

This clonotype was counted at least ten times. The genes are TRBV20-1 and TRBJ2-1; TRBD2 aligns across 13 bases. Germline V lookup: CDR1 DFQATT, CDR2 SNEGSKA (reference sequence). V lost 1 base, J lost 14 bases, and 5 bases stayed unmatched. CDR3 length: 13 amino acids. This CDR3 is CSARGTSGSTEFF. The CDR3 bases are TGCAGTGCTAGAGGGACTAGCGGGAGTACGGAGTTCTTC.

The genes are TRBV20-1 and TRBJ1-1, with unresolved D. The V and J ends lost 0 bases and 0 bases respectively, with 8 bases between them. Germline assignment: CDR1 DFQATT and CDR2 SNEGSKA (reference sequence). This CDR3 has 14 residues. The CDR3 nucleotides are TGCAGTGCTAGAGACCAGATCTTGAACACTGAAGCTTTCTTT. Protein product: CSARDQILNTEAFF.

This clonotype occurred many times. The CDR3 coding sequence is TGTGCCAGCGTTAGTTCTAGCGGCTACGAGCAGTACTTC. Translation: CASVSSSGYEQYF. The V gene is TRBV28, the J gene TRBJ2-7; the match to TRBD2 covers 7 bases. V shed 8 bases and J 3 bases; nucleotides not matched to a gene: 7. The CDR3 sequence is 13 residues long. Germline values: CDR1 MDHEN, CDR2 SYDVKM.

V usage is TRBV6-9 and J usage is TRBJ2-5, with TRBD1 identical over 10 bases. In germline, CDR1 is MNHGY, CDR2 SVAAGI. The CDR3 is 16 amino acids. V gave up 3 bases and J gave up 5 bases; unmatched junction bases: 9. The CDR3 region is CASSYLPGQGTETQYF. CDR3 coding DNA: TGTGCCAGCAGTTACTTGCCGGGACAGGGGACGGAGACCCAGTACTTC.

Ten or more counts support this clonotype. The chain couples TRBV20-1 to TRBJ2-3, with 8 bases identical to TRBD2. Germline V CDR1 and CDR2: DFQATT, SNEGSKA (reference sequence). V lost 6 bases and J lost 1; bases outside the gene matches: 9. The CDR3 is 15 residues long. The DNA for the CDR3 is TGCAGTGCCCTAGGTCCAGCGGGAGGCACAGATACGCAGTATTTT. It codes for CSALGPAGGTDTQYF.

At least ten counts were recorded for this clonotype. The V gene is TRBV28, the J gene TRBJ2-2; unclear D gene. Per germline, CDR1 MDHEN and CDR2 SYDVKM. V gave up 5 bases and J gave up 4 bases, with 8 bases separating them. The CDR3 loop spans 13 amino acids. The CDR3 spells CASSLPGTGELFF. CDR3 nucleotide sequence: TGTGCCAGCAGTCTACCGGGCACCGGGGAGCTGTTTTTT. The full variable domain, completed using reference TRBV28 and TRBJ2-2, is DVKVTQSSRYLVKRTGEKVFLECVQDMDHENMFWYRQDPGLGLRLIYFSYDVKMKEKGDIPEGYSVSREKKERFSLILESASTNQTSMYLCASSLPGTGELFFGEGSRLTVL.

This clonotype has a count of ten or more. The chain joins TRBV29-1 to TRBJ1-1; D call uncertain. This CDR3 is built from 11 residues. Germline CDR1 is SQVTM and CDR2 is ANQGSEA. Trimming took 4 bases from V and 4 from J, leaving 7 bases between them. CDR3 sequence reads: CSVALVTEAFF. CDR3 nucleotides: TGCAGCGTTGCCTTGGTCACTGAAGCTTTCTTT.

This clonotype came up many times. V usage is TRBV2 and J usage is TRBJ2-4, with unresolved D. This CDR3 comprises 15 residues. Germline V gives CDR1 SNHLY, CDR2 FYNNEI. Trimming removed 5 bases from V and 0 bases from J, with 11 bases in between. In DNA, the CDR3 is TGTGCCAGCAGTTACGAACCTGGAGCCAAAAACATTCAGTACTTC. Amino acid sequence: CASSYEPGAKNIQYF.

This clonotype was recorded only once. This chain uses TRBV14 with TRBJ2-1, with D maybe TRBD2 (5 bases). CDR1 and CDR2 (germline): SGHDN, FVKESK. V gave up 0 bases and J gave up 8 bases, with 11 bases separating them. The CDR3 has 14 amino acids. The CDR3 DNA follows: TGTGCCAGCAGCCAAGAACAGCTAGCCCATGAGCAGTTCTTC. Residues: CASSQEQLAHEQFF.

This clonotype showed up many times. The genes are TRBV29-1 and TRBJ2-1; TRBD2 aligns across 7 bases. Germline V gene lookup returns CDR1 SQVTM and CDR2 ANQGSEA. CDR3 length: 14 amino acids. The V and J ends lost 2 bases and 6 bases, in that order; junction bases with no gene match: 7. The CDR3 nucleotides are TGCAGCGTTGAATTTGGGGGAGGGGCCAATGAGCAGTTCTTC. Translated, it gives CSVEFGGGANEQFF.

Many counts were recorded for this clonotype. V usage is TRBV20-1 and J usage is TRBJ2-2; D possibly corresponds to TRBD1 (5 bases). Germline CDR1 reads DFQATT; CDR2 reads SNEGSKA (reference sequence). The CDR3 is 14 amino acids. Trimming pared 5 bases from V and 5 bases from J, leaving 15 bases between. The CDR3 region is CSALGRAVTGELFF. The CDR3 nucleotides read TGCAGTGCTCTGGGCAGGGCCGTAACCGGGGAGCTGTTTTTT.

Only a few counts were recorded for this clonotype. The chain is built from TRBV20-1 and TRBJ1-1, with D maybe TRBD1 (5 bases). V was shortened by 0 bases and J by 10 bases, with 18 bases between the two germline ends. Per the germline V gene, CDR1 is DFQATT and CDR2 is SNEGSKA (reference sequence). The CDR3 spans 14 residues. This CDR3 reads CSARDQEGALRAFF. The CDR3 DNA follows: TGCAGTGCTAGAGATCAAGAAGGGGCGCTGAGAGCTTTCTTT.

This clonotype was picked up many times. The chain combines TRBV2 with TRBJ2-1; D is unresolved. Near its end, the DNA agrees better with TRBJ2-5, so the J call may be wrong. The germline V gene has CDR1 SNHLY and CDR2 FYNNEI. The CDR3 covers 11 residues. Here the CDR3 reads CASSDEETQYF. The CDR3 nucleotides read TGTGCCAGCAGTGACGAAGAGACCCAGTACTTC.

At least ten counts were recorded for this clonotype. The J gene is TRBJ1-1, the V gene TRBV19; tentatively, D is TRBD1 (5 bases). CDR1 LNHDA and CDR2 SQIVND come from the germline V gene (reference sequence). V gave up 5 bases and J gave up 4 bases, with 11 bases separating them. This CDR3 has 13 amino acids. CDR3 bases: TGTGCCAGTAGTCGAGGGAGGGGCACTGAAGCTTTCTTT. This translates into CASSRGRGTEAFF. The whole variable domain, remainder taken from reference TRBV19 and TRBJ1-1, is DGGITQSPKYLFRKEGQNVTLSCEQNLNHDAMYWYRQDPGQGLRLIYYSQIVNDFQKGDIAEGYSVSREKKESFPLTVTSAQKNPTAFYLCASSRGRGTEAFFGQGTRLTVV.

This clonotype has at least ten counts. The chain recombines TRBV27 with TRBJ2-1; 8 nucleotides align to TRBD2. CDR1 and CDR2 from the germline V gene are MNHEY and SMNVEV (reference sequence). With V trimmed by 1 base and J by 1 base, 3 bases remained unmatched. The CDR3 has 16 amino acids. The DNA of the CDR3 is TGTGCCAGCAGTTTATTCGCGGGAGGTTCCTACAATGAGCAGTTCTTC. It translates to CASSLFAGGSYNEQFF.

This clonotype appeared many times. The chain has TRBV28 and TRBJ2-7; D is possibly TRBD1 (6 bases). The CDR3 loop spans 16 amino acids. Looked up from germline, CDR1 is MDHEN and CDR2 is SYDVKM. V lost 5 bases to trimming and J lost 2 bases, with 19 bases between them. Here the CDR3 reads CASSPPVVAGAYEQYF. The CDR3 DNA reads as TGTGCCAGCAGTCCTCCCGTGGTGGCAGGGGCCTACGAGCAGTACTTC. The whole variable domain, filled in from reference TRBV28 and TRBJ2-7, reads DVKVTQSSRYLVKRTGEKVFLECVQDMDHENMFWYRQDPGLGLRLIYFSYDVKMKEKGDIPEGYSVSREKKERFSLILESASTNQTSMYLCASSPPVVAGAYEQYFGPGTRLTVT.

A few counts support this clonotype. The junction departs from the called germline gene at one end, perhaps through a read error. The CDR3 spells CASSRWRWGPHEQFF. The CDR3 DNA follows: TGTGCCAGCAGTCGGTGGCGGTGGGGGCCCCATGAGCAATTCTTC. V and J are TRBV7-2 and TRBJ2-1; possible D gene TRBD1, 6 bases. This CDR3 has 15 amino acids. Germline CDR1 is SGHTA and CDR2 is FQGNSA.

This chain uses TRBV6-1 with TRBJ1-2, with D unresolved. This CDR3 region has 13 residues. The V gene's germline CDR1 is MNHNS and CDR2 SASEGT. V gave up 6 bases and J gave up 8 bases, with 16 bases separating them. This CDR3 reads CASSHDVRGGYTF. In nucleotides, the CDR3 is TGTGCCAGCAGCCACGATGTCCGAGGAGGCTACACCTTC.

This clonotype was observed many times. CDR3 DNA sequence: TGCAGCGGAACCGGGACAAGGGACACCTACACCTTC. Translation gives CSGTGTRDTYTF. The chain is built from TRBV29-1 and TRBJ1-2, with D perhaps TRBD1 (6 bases). Germline V gene sequence: CDR1 SQVTM, CDR2 ANQGSEA. Trimming cost V 7 bases and J 10 bases, with 19 bases left between them. This CDR3 contains 12 residues. Variable domain in full (rest from reference TRBV29-1 and TRBJ1-2): SAVISQKPSRDICQRGTSLTIQCQVDSQVTMMFWYRQQPGQSLTLIATANQGSEATYESGFVIDKFPISRPNLTFSTLTVSNMSPEDSSIYLCSGTGTRDTYTFGSGTRLTVV.

The DNA for the CDR3 is TGTGCCTGGAGTGTAGGGACCTCTGGAAACACCATATATTTT. Protein: CAWSVGTSGNTIYF. The chain combines TRBV30 with TRBJ1-3, with D possibly matching TRBD1 (5 bases). This CDR3 is 14 amino acids long. Deletions cut 0 bases from V and 0 bases from J, with 6 bases between. CDR1 GTSNPN and CDR2 SVGIG come from the germline V gene (reference sequence).

This clonotype was observed at least ten times. The V and J genes are TRBV28 and TRBJ2-7; 9 bases map to TRBD2. This CDR3 is 16 amino acids long. The germline CDR1 and CDR2 sequences are MDHEN and SYDVKM. With V trimmed by 7 bases and J by 4 bases, 14 bases remained unmatched. The CDR3 DNA follows: TGTGCCAGCAATCCTAGGGGTAGCGGGAGCAAGTACGAGCAGTACTTC. Translated, it gives CASNPRGSGSKYEQYF.

This clonotype has ten or more counts. V usage is TRBV27 and J usage is TRBJ1-1; 9 bases are a match to TRBD1. Losses at the gene ends were 1 base for V and 7 bases for J; bases not matched to a gene: 7. Germline CDR1 MNHEY, CDR2 SMNVEV (reference sequence). This CDR3 is 15 amino acids long. This CDR3 reads CASSLFWTGEYEAFF. CDR3 nucleotide sequence: TGTGCCAGCAGTTTATTCTGGACAGGGGAGTATGAAGCTTTCTTT.

This clonotype was counted many times. The V gene is TRBV12-3 or TRBV12-4, the J gene TRBJ2-1; unclear D gene. Trimming left V 2 bases short and J 4 bases short, with 18 bases between. The CDR3 spans 17 residues. The CDR3 sequence is CASSLTPPGRYYNEQFF. The CDR3 DNA is TGTGCCAGCAGTTTAACCCCTCCGGGCAGGTATTACAATGAGCAGTTCTTC.

At least ten counts were recorded for this clonotype. V and J are TRBV28 and TRBJ2-7; perhaps TRBD1 as D (6 bases). There are 15 residues in the CDR3. V lost 5 bases and J lost 2, with 16 bases in between. From germline, CDR1 is MDHEN and CDR2 SYDVKM. DNA for the CDR3: TGTGCCAGCAGTACCCGGACAGCTCTCACCTACGAGCAGTACTTC. Translation: CASSTRTALTYEQYF.

This clonotype has a count of ten or more. The chain uses TRBV29-1 and TRBJ2-1; no reliable D call. With 4 bases removed from V and 6 bases from J, the gap between germline ends came to 4 bases. The germline CDR1 and CDR2 sequences are SQVTM and ANQGSEA. The CDR3 spans 10 residues. CDR3 in DNA: TGCAGCGTTGGGAGCAATGAGCAGTTCTTC. This translates into CSVGSNEQFF.

The sample holds a few counts of this clonotype. The CDR3 end shows no conserved phenylalanine or tryptophan, and so a read error is likely. The chain links TRBV9 to TRBJ1-6, with a possible D match to TRBD1 (5 bases). Trimming pared 3 bases from V and 15 bases from J, leaving 16 bases between. The germline V gene has CDR1 SGDLS and CDR2 YYNGEE. There are 13 residues in the CDR3. CDR3 residues: CASSAGRGRFLHL. CDR3 sequence (DNA): TGTGCCAGCAGCGCGGGTAGGGGTCGATTCCTCCACCTT.

Here the CDR3 DNA reads TGTGCCAGTAGTACCGGGACTAGCGGGGCTGGGGCCAACGTCCTGACTTTC. It encodes CASSTGTSGAGANVLTF. The chain couples TRBV19 to TRBJ2-6, with 13 bases aligning to TRBD2. There are 17 residues in the CDR3. CDR1 is LNHDA, CDR2 SQIVND, per germline (reference sequence). V dropped 4 bases and J dropped 2; count of bases not matched to a gene: 2. Full variable domain (outside the CDR3, taken from reference TRBV19 and TRBJ2-6): DGGITQSPKYLFRKEGQNVTLSCEQNLNHDAMYWYRQDPGQGLRLIYYSQIVNDFQKGDIAEGYSVSREKKESFPLTVTSAQKNPTAFYLCASSTGTSGAGANVLTFGAGSRLTVL.

This chain joins TRBV19 and TRBJ2-3; 10 bases agree with TRBD2. Germline CDR1 reads LNHDA; CDR2 reads SQIVND (reference sequence). The CDR3 is 15 residues long. V shed 5 bases, J shed 4 bases, and the junction held 6 bases outside the gene matches. CDR3 nucleotides: TGTGCCAGTAGTTCAGGGACTAGCGTCCCAGATACGCAGTATTTT. Translation: CASSSGTSVPDTQYF. The complete variable domain, with remaining parts taken from reference TRBV19 and TRBJ2-3, reads DGGITQSPKYLFRKEGQNVTLSCEQNLNHDAMYWYRQDPGQGLRLIYYSQIVNDFQKGDIAEGYSVSREKKESFPLTVTSAQKNPTAFYLCASSSGTSVPDTQYFGPGTRLTVL.